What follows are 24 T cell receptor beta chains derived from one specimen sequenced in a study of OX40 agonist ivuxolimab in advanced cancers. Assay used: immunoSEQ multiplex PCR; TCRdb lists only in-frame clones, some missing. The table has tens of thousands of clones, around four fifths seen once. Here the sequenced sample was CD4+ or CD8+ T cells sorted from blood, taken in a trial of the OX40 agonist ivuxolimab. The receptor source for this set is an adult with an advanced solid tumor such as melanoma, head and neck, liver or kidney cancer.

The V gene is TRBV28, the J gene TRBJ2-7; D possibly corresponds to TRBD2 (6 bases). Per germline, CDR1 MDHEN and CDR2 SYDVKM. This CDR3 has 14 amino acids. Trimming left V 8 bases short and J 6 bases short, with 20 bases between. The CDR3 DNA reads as TGTGCCAGCGGCGAGACAGTTTTGGGAGGCGAGCAGTACTTC. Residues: CASGETVLGGEQYF.

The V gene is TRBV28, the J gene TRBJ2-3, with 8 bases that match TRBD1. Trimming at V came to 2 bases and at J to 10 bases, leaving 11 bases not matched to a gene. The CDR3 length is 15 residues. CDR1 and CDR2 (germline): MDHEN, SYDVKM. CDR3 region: CASSLPPGDRTSQYF. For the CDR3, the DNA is TGTGCCAGCAGTTTACCCCCGGGGGACAGGACGTCGCAGTATTTT.

The CDR3 spells CASSQDREGEAFF. The DNA of the CDR3 is TGTGCCAGCAGCCAAGATCGGGAAGGTGAAGCTTTCTTT. V and J are TRBV4-2 and TRBJ1-1; no clear D. Per the germline V gene, CDR1 is LGHNA and CDR2 is YNFKEQ. The CDR3 spans 13 residues. Trimming removed 0 bases from V and 7 bases from J, with 9 bases in between.

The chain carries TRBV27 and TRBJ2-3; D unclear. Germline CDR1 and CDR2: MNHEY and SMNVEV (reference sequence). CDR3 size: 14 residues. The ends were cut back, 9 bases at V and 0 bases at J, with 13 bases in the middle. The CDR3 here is CASLAGSSTDTQYF. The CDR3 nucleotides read TGTGCCAGTTTAGCCGGTTCTAGCACAGATACGCAGTATTTT.

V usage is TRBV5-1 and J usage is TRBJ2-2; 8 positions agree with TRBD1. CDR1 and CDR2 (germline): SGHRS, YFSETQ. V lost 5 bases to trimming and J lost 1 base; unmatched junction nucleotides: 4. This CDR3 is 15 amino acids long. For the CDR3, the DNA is TGCGCCAGCAGTCGCGACAGGGGGAACACCGGGGAGCTGTTTTTT. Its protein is CASSRDRGNTGELFF. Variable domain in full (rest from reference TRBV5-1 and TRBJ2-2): KAGVTQTPRYLIKTRGQQVTLSCSPISGHRSVSWYQQTPGQGLQFLFEYFSETQRNKGNFPGRFSGRQFSNSRSEMNVSTLELGDSALYLCASSRDRGNTGELFFGEGSRLTVL.

The CDR3 nucleotides read TGTGCCAGTAGTTACTCGACCGGGGAGCTGTTTTTT. Protein: CASSYSTGELFF. The chain employs TRBV19 and TRBJ2-2; D is unclear. The CDR3 totals 12 residues. Germline V gives CDR1 LNHDA, CDR2 SQIVND (reference sequence). V dropped 5 bases and J dropped 5 bases, with 6 bases sitting between them.

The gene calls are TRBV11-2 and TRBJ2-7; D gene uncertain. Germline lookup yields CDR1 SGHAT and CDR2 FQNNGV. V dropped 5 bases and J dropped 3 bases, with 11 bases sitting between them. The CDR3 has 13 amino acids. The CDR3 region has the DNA TGTGCCAGCAGCCCCGTGGGCCTCTACGAGCAGTACTTC. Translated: CASSPVGLYEQYF.

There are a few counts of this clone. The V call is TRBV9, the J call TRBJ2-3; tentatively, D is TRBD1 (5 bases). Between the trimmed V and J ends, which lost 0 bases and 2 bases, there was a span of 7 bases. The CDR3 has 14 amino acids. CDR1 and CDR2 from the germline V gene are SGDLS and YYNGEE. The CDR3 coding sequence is TGTGCCAGCAGCGTAGGGGGCTTCACAGATACGCAGTATTTT. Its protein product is CASSVGGFTDTQYF.

DNA of the CDR3: TGTGCCATCTCGGGACAGGGGGGGACTAACTATGGCTACACCTTC. The encoded protein is CAISGQGGTNYGYTF. The V call is TRBV10-3, the J call TRBJ1-2; TRBD1 agrees at 11 bases. The CDR3 spans 15 residues. Germline loops: CDR1 ENHRY, CDR2 SYGVKD. V lost 8 bases, J lost 0 bases, and 5 bases stayed unmatched.

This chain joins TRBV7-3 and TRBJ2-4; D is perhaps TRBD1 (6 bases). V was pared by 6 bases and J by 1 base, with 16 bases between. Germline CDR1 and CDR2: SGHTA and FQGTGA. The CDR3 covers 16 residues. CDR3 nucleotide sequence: TGTGCCAGCAGGCCCTTACAGGGTGTCGCCAAAAACATTCAGTACTTC. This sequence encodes CASRPLQGVAKNIQYF.

The CDR3 region is CASSGDRESSGNTIYF. In nucleotides, the CDR3 is TGTGCCAGCAGCGGGGACAGGGAGAGCTCTGGAAACACCATATATTTT. The rearrangement uses TRBV9 and TRBJ1-3; 9 positions agree with TRBD1. Germline CDR1 SGDLS, CDR2 YYNGEE. Trimming cost V 3 bases and J 0 bases; bases outside gene matches: 4. The CDR3 is made up of 16 amino acids.

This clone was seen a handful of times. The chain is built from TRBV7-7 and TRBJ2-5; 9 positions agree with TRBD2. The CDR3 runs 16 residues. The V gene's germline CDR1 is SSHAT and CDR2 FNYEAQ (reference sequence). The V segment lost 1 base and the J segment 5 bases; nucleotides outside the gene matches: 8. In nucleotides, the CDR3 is TGTGCCAGCAGCTTAGAAGGAGCGGGGGGCTGGGAGACCCAGTACTTC. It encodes CASSLEGAGGWETQYF.

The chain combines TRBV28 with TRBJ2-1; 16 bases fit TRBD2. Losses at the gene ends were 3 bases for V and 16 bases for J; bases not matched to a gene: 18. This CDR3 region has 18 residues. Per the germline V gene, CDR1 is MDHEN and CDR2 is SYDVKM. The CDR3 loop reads CASSFPPGTSGGAAWLFF. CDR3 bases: TGTGCCAGCAGTTTCCCCCCCGGGACTAGCGGGGGGGCCGCTTGGTTATTCTTC. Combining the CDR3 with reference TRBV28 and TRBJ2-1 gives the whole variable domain DVKVTQSSRYLVKRTGEKVFLECVQDMDHENMFWYRQDPGLGLRLIYFSYDVKMKEKGDIPEGYSVSREKKERFSLILESASTNQTSMYLCASSFPPGTSGGAAWLFFGPGTRLTVL.

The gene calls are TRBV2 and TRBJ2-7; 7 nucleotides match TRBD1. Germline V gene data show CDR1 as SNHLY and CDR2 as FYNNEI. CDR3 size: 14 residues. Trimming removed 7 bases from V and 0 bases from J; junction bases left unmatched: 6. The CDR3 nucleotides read TGTGCCAGCATCTGGACAGGTCTCTCCTACGAGCAGTACTTC. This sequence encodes CASIWTGLSYEQYF.

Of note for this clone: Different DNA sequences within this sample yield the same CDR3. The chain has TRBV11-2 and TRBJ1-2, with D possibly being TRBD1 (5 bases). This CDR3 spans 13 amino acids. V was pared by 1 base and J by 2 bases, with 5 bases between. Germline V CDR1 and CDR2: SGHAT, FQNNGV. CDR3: CASSLGGNYGYTF. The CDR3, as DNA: TGTGCCAGCAGCTTAGGGGGCAACTATGGCTACACCTTC.

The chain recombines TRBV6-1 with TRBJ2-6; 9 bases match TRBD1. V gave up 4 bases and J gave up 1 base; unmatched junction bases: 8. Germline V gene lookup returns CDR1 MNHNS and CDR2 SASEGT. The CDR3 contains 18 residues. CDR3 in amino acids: CASSGNRDRVSGANVLTF. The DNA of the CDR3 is TGTGCCAGCAGTGGTAACCGGGACAGGGTTTCTGGGGCCAACGTCCTGACTTTC.

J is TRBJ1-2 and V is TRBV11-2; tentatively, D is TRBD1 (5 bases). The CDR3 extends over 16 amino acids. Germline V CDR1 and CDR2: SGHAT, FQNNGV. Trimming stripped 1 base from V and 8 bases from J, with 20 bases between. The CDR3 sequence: CASSLGVAQGPLGYTF. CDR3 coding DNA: TGTGCCAGCAGCTTAGGGGTCGCGCAGGGCCCTTTGGGCTACACCTTC.

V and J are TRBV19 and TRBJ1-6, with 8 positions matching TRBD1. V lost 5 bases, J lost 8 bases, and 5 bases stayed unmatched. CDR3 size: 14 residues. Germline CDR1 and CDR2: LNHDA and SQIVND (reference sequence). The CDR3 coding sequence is TGTGCCAGTAGTCTCAGGGGGCCAGATTCACCCCTCCACTTT. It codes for CASSLRGPDSPLHF.

The CDR3 spells CAISDPGRGFEQYV. DNA for the CDR3: TGTGCCATCAGTGACCCGGGACGGGGGTTCGAGCAGTACGTC. The rearrangement links TRBV10-3 to TRBJ2-7; D perhaps matches TRBD2 (6 bases). CDR3 size: 14 residues. The V end lost 3 bases, the J end lost 6 bases, and 15 bases lay between the germline ends. The germline V gene encodes CDR1 ENHRY and CDR2 SYGVKD.

The CDR3 region has the DNA TGTGCCAGCAGCCAAGATCTACGGCTGGGCGGCTACACCTTC. It specifies CASSQDLRLGGYTF. V gene TRBV4-2 combines with J gene TRBJ1-2, with D unclear. The V and J ends lost 0 bases and 8 bases respectively, with 13 bases between them. The CDR3 is made up of 14 amino acids. The germline CDR1 and CDR2 sequences are LGHNA and YNFKEQ.

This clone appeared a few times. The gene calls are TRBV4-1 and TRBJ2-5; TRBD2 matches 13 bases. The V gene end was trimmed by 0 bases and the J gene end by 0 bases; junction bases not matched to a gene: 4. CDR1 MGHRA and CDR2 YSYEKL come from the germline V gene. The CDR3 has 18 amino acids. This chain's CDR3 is CASSQETLAGGYQETQYF. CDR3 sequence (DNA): TGCGCCAGCAGCCAAGAAACACTAGCGGGGGGGTACCAAGAGACCCAGTACTTC.

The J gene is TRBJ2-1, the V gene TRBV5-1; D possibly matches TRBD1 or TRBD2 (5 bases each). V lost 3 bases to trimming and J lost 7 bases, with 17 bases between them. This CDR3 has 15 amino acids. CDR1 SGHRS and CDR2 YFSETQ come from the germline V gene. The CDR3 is CASSSRDGPLNEQFF. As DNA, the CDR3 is TGCGCCAGCAGCTCGAGGGACGGGCCCTTAAATGAGCAGTTCTTC. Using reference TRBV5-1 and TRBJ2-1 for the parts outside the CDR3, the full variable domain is KAGVTQTPRYLIKTRGQQVTLSCSPISGHRSVSWYQQTPGQGLQFLFEYFSETQRNKGNFPGRFSGRQFSNSRSEMNVSTLELGDSALYLCASSSRDGPLNEQFFGPGTRLTVL.

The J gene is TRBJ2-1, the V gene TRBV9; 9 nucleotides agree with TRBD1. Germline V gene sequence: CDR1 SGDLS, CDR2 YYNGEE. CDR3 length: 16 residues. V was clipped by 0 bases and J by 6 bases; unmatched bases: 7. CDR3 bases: TGTGCCAGCAGCGTAGTCGGGGACAGGGCATCCAATGAGCAGTTCTTC. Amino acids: CASSVVGDRASNEQFF.

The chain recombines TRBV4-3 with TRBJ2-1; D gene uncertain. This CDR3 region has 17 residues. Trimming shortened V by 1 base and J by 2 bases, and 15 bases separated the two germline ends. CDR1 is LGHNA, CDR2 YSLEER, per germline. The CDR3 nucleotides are TGCGCCAGCAGCCAAGGTAACCATAAAAACCCCTACAATGAGCAGTTCTTC. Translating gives CASSQGNHKNPYNEQFF.